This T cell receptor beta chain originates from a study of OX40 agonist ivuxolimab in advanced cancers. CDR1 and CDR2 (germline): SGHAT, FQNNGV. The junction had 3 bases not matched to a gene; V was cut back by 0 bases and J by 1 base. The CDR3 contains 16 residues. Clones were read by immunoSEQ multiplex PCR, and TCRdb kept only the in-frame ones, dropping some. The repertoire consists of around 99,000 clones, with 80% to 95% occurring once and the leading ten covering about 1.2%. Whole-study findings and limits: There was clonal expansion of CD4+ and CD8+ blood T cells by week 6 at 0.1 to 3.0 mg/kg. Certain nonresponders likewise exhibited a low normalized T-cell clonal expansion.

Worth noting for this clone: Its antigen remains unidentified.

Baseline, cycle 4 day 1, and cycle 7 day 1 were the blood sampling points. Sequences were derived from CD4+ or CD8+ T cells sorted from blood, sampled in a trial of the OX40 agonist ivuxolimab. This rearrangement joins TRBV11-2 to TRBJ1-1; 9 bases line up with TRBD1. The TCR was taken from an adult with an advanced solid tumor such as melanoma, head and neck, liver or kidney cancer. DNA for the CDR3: TGTGCCAGCAGCTTAGAGCAGGGACAGGGGAACACTGAAGCTTTCTTT. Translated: CASSLEQGQGNTEAFF.